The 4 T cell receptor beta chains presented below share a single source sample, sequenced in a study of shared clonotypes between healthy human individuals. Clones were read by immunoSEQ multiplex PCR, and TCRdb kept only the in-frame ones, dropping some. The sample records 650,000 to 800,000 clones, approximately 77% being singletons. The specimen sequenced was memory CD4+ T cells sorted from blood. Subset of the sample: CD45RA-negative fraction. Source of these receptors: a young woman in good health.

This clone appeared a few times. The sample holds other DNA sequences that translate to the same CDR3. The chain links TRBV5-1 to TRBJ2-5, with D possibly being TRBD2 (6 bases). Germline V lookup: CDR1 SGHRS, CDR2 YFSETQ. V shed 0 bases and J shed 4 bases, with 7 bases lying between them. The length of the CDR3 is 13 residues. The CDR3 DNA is TGCGCCAGCAGCTTGGTCGGGGGAGAGACCCAGTACTTC. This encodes CASSLVGGETQYF.

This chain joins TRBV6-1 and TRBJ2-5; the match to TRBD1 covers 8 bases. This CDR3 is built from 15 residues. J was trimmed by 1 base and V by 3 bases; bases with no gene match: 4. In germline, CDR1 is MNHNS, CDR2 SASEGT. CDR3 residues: CASSDQGAGQETQYF. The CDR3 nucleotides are TGTGCCAGCAGTGATCAGGGGGCCGGCCAAGAGACCCAGTACTTC.

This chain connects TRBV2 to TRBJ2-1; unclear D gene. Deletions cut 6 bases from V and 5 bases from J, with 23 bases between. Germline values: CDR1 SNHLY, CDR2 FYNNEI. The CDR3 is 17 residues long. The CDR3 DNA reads TGTGCCAGCAGGGCCAGCAGTGTTTTCGCGACAAACAATGAGCAGTTCTTC. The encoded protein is CASRASSVFATNNEQFF.

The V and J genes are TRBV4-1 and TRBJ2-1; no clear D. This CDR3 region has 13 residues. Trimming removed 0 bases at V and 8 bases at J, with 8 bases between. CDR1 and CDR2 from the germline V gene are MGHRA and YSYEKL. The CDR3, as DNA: TGCGCCAGCAGCCAAGATCTGCGCTATGAGCAGTTCTTC. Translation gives CASSQDLRYEQFF.